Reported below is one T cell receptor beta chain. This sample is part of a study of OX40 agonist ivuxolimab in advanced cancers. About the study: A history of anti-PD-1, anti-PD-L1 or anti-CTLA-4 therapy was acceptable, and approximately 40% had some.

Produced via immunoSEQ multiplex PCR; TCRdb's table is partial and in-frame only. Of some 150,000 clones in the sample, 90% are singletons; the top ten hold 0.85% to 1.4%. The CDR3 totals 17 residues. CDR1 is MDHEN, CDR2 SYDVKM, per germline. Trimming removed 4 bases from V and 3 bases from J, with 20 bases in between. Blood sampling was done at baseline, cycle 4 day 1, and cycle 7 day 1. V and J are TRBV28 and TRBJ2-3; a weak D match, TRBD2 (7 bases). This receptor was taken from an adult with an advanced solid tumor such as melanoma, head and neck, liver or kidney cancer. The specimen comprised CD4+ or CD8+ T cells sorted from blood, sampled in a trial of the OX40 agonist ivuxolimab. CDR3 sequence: CASSSGDAGRGTDTQYF. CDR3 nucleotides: TGTGCCAGCAGTTCGGGGGACGCTGGGAGGGGGACAGATACGCAGTATTTT.